This TCR beta chain was recorded in a study of CXCR3-negative and CXCR3-positive naive CD8 T cells. Study findings and constraints: TRB CDR3 hydrophobicity was greater in CXCR3-positive naive cells than in CXCR3-negative naive cells.

Carrying UMI labels, the TRB cDNA libraries were prepared through 5' RACE. After re-calling the 5' RACE reads, TCRdb lists one entry per CDR3 protein, DNA absent. This sample's table has around 61,000 distinct CDR3 sequences. Comments on this clonotype: Its antigen remains unidentified.

The CDR3 consists of 15 residues. The germline V gene has CDR1 SEHNR and CDR2 FQNEAQ (reference sequence). V gene TRBV7-9 combines with J gene TRBJ1-2; the TCRdb D gene call, TRBD1, has no DNA to confirm it. The sequencing sample was made of naive CXCR3+ CD8+ T cells from blood. The subset: CD45RO-CCR7+CD27+CD95- naive CD8+ T cells expressing CXCR3 (TNR3+). The receptor was derived from a human donor in good health. Some clones in this sample may be carry-over from other donors' samples. The CDR3 here is CASSLTGQGPLGYTF. The full variable domain, completed using reference TRBV7-9 and TRBJ1-2, is DTGVSQNPRHKITKRGQNVTFRCDPISEHNRLYWYRQTLGQGPEFLTYFQNEAQLEKSRLLSDRFSAERPKGSFSTLEIQRTEQGDSAMYLCASSLTGQGPLGYTFGSGTRLTVV.